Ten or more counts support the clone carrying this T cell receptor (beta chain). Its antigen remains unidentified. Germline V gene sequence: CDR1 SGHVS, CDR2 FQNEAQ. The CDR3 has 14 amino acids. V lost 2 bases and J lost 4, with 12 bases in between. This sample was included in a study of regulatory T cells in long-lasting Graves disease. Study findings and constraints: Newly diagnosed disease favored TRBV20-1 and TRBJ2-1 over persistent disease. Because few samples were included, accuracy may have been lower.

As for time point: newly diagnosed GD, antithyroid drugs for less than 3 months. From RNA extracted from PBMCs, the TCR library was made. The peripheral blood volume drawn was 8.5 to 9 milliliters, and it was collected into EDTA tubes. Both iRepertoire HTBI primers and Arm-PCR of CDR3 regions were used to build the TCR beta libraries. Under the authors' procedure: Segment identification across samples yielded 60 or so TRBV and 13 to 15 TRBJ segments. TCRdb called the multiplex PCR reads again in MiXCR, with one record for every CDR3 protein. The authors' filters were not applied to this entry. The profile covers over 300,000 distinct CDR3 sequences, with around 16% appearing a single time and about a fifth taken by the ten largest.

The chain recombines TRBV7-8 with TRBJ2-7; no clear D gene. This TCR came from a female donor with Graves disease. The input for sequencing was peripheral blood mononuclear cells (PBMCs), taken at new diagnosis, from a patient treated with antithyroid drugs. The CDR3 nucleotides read TGTGCCAGCAGCTTAAAGGGAAAGACGTACGAGCAGTACTTC. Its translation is CASSLKGKTYEQYF.